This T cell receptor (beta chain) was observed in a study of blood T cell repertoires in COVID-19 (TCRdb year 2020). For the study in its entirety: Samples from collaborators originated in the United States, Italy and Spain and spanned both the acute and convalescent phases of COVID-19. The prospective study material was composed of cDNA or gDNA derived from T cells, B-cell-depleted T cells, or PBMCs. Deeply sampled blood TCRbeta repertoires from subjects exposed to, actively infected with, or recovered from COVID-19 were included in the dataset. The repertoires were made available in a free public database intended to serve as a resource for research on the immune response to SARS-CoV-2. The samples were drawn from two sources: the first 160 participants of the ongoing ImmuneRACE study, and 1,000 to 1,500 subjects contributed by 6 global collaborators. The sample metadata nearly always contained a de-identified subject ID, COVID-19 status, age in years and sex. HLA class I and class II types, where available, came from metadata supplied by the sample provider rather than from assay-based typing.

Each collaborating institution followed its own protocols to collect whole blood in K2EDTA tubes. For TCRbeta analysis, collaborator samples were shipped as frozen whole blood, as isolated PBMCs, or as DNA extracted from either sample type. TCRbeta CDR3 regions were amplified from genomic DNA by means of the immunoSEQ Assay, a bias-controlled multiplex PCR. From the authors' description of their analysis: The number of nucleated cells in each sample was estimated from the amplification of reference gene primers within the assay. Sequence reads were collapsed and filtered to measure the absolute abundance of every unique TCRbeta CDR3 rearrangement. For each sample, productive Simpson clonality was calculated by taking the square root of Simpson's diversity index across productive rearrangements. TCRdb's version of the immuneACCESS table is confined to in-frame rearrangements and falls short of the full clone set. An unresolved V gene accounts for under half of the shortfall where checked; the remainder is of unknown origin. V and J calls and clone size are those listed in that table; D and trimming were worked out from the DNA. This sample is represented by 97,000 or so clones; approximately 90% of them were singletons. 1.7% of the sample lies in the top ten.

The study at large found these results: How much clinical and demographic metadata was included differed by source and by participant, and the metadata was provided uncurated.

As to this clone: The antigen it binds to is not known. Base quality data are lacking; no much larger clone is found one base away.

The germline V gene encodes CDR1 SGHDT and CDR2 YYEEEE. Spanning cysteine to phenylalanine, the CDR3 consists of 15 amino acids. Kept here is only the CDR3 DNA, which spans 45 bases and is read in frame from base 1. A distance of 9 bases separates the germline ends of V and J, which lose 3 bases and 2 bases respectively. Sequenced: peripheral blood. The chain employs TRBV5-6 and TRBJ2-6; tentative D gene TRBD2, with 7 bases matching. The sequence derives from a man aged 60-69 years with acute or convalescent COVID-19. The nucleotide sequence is TGTGCCAGCAGCTGGGGGGGGCCTGGGGCCAACGTCCTGACTTTC. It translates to CASSWGGPGANVLTF. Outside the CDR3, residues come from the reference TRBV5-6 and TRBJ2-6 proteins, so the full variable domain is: DAGVTQSPTHLIKTRGQQVTLRCSPKSGHDTVSWYQQALGQGPQFIFQYYEEEERQRGNFPDRFSGHQFPNYSSELNVNALLLGDSALYLCASSWGGPGANVLTFGAGSRLTVL.